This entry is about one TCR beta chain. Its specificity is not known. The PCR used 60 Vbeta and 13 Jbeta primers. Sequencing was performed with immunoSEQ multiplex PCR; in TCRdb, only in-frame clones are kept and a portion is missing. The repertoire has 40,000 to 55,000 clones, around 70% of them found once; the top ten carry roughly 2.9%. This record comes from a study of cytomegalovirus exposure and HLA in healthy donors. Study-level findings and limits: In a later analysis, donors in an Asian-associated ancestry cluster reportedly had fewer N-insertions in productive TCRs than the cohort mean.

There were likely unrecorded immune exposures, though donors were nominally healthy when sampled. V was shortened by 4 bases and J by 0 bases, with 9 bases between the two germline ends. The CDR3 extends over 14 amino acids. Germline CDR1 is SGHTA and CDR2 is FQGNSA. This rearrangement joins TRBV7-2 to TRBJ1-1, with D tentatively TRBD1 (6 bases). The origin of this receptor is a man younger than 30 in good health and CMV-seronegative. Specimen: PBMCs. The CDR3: CASSSGQLNTEAFF. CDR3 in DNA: TGTGCCAGCAGCTCAGGACAGTTGAACACTGAAGCTTTCTTT.